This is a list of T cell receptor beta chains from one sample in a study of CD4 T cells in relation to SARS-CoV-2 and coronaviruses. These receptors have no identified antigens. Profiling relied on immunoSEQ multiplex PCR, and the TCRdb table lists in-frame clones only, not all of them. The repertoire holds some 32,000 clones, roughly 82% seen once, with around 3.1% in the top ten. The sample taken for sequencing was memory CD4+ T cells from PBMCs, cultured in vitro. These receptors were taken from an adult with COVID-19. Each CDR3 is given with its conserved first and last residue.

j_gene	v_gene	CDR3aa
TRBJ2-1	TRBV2	CASAGVTSGSYNEQFF
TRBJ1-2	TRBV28	CASSFGFRWSMTDKPTPYGYTF
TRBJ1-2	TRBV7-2	CASSLVTGDEGYTF
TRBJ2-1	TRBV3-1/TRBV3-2	CASSQDGGRYNEQFF
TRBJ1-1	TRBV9	CASSVGDRGAEAFF
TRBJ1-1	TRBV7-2	CASSSQGAGTEAFF
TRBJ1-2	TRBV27	CASKGRNNYGYTF
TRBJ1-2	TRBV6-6	CASSYDTEGYTF
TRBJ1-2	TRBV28	CASSLGQGAYGYTF
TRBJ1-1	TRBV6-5	CASSYSREGQSSEF
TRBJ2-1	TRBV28	CASSHSGTRRYNEQFF
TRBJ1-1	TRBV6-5	CASRGAGASNEAFF
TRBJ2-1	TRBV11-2	CASSHTGGRGYNEQFF
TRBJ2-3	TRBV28	CATTTWDGGRLDPPDTQYF
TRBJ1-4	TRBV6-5	CASSLTGREKLFF
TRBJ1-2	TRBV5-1	CASSLRQSEYGYTF
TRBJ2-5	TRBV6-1	CASSELAGLYQETQYF